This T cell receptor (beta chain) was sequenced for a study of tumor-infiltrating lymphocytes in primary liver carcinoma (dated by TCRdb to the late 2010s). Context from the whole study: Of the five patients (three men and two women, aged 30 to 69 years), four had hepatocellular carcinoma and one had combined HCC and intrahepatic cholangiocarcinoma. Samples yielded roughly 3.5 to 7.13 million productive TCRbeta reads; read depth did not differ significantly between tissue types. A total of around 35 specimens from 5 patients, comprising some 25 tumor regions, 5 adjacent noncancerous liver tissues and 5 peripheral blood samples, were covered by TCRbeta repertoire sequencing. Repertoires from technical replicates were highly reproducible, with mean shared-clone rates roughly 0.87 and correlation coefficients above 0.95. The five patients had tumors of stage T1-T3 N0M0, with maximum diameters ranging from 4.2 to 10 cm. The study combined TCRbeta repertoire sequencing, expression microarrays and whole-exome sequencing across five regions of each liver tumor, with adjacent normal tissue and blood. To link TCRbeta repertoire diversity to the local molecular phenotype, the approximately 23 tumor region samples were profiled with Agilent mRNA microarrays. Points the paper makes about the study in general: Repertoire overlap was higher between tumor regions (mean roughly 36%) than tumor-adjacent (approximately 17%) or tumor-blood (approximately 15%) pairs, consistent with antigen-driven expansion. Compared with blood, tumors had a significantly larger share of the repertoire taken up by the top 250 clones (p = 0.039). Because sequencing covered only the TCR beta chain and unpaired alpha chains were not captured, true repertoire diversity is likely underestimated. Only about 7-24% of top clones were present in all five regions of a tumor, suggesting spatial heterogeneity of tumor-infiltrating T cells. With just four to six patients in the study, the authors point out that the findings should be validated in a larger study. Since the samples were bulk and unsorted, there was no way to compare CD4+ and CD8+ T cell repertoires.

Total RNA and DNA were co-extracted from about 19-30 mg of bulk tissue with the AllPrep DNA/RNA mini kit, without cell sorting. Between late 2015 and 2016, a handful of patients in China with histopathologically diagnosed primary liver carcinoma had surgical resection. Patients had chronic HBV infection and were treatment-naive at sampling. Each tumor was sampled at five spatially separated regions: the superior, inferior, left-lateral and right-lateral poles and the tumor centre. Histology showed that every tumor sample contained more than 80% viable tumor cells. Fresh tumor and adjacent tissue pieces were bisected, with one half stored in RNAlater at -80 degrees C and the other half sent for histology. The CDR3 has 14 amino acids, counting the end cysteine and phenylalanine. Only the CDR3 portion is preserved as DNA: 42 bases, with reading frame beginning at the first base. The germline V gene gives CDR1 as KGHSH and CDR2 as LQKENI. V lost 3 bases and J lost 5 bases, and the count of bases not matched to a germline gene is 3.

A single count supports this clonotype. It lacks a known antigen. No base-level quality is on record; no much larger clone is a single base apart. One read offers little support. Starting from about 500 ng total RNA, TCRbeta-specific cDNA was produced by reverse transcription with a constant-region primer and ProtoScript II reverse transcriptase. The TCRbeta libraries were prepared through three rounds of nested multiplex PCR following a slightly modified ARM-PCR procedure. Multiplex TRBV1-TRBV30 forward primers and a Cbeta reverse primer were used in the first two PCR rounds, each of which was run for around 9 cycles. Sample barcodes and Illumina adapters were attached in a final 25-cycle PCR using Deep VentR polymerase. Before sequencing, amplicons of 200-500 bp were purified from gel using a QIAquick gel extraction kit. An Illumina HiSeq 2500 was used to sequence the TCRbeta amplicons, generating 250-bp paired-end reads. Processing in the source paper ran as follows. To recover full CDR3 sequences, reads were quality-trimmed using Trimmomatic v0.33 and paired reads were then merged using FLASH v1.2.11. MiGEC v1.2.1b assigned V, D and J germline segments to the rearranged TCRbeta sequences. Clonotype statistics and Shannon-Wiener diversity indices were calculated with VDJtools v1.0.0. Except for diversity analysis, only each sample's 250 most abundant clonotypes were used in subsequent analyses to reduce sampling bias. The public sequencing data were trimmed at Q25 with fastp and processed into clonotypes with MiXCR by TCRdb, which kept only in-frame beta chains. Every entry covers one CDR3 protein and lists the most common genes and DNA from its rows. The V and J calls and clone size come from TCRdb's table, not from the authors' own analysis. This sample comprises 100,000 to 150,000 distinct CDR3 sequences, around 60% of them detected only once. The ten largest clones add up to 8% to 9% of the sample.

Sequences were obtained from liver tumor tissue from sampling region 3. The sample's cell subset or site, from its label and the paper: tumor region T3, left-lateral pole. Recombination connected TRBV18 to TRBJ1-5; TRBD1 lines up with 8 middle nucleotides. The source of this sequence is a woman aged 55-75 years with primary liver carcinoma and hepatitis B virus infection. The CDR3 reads CASSPDRGYQPQHF. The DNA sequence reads TGTGCCAGCTCACCCGACAGGGGTTATCAGCCCCAGCATTTT.